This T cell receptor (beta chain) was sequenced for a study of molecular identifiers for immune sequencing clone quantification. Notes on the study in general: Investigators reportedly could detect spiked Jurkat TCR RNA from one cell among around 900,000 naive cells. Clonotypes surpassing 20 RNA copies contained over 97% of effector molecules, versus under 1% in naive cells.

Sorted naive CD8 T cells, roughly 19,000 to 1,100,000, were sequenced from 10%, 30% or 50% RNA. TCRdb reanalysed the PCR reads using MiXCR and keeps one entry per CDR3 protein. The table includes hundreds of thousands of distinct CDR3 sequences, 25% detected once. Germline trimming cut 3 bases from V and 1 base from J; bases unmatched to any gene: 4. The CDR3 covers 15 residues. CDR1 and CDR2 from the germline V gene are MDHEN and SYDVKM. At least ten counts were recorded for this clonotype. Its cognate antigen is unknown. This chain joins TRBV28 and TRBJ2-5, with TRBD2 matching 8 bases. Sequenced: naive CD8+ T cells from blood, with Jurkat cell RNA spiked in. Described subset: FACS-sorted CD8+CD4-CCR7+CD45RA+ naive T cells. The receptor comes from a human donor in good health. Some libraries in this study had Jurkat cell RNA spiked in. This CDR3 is CASSFSGVVQETQYF. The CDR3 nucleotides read TGTGCCAGCAGTTTTAGCGGGGTGGTCCAAGAGACCCAGTACTTC.